These T cell receptor beta chains were read from a single sample in a study of T-cell reconstitution after alpha-beta-depleted transplantation in children. MiXCR was run by TCRdb on the PCR reads, yielding one entry per CDR3 protein. The sample contains 440,000 or so distinct CDR3 sequences, about a tenth of which appear only once. The source was PBMCs from the stem cell graft donor, collected from the stem cell graft. These receptors originate from a human donor who donated a stem cell graft to a child with acute myeloid leukemia. CDR3s include the opening cysteine and the closing phenylalanine or tryptophan. D genes are given only for firm matches. Clone sizes are given selectively: once, few, many, or a class where the clone is expanded.

v_gene	j_gene	abundance	d_gene	CDR3aa	CDR3nt
TRBV28	TRBJ2-1	few	NA	CASSWTAHDNEQFF	TGTGCCAGCAGTTGGACAGCCCATGACAATGAGCAGTTCTTC
TRBV19	TRBJ1-5	few	NA	CASSMSKGARVEPQHF	TGTGCCAGTAGTATGAGTAAGGGAGCTCGAGTGGAGCCCCAGCATTTT
TRBV6-2/TRBV6-3	TRBJ2-1	few	TRBD1	CASWHGQGLSEQFF	TGTGCCAGCTGGCACGGACAGGGCCTTAGTGAGCAGTTCTTC
TRBV2	TRBJ2-1	few	TRBD2	CASTAPPRGVYNEQFF	TGTGCCAGCACGGCCCCCCCGCGGGGGGTCTACAATGAGCAGTTCTTC
TRBV7-2	TRBJ2-7	NA	TRBD2	CASSLAPGLGNEQYF	TGTGCCAGCAGCTTAGCGCCGGGACTAGGGAACGAGCAGTACTTC
TRBV27	TRBJ2-7	NA	NA	CASSLWGREQYF	TGTGCCAGCAGTTTATGGGGGCGCGAGCAGTACTTC
TRBV12-3/TRBV12-4	TRBJ1-5	NA	TRBD1	CARSLGTGDDQPQHF	TGTGCCAGGAGTTTAGGGACAGGGGATGATCAGCCCCAGCATTTT
TRBV7-9	TRBJ2-2	NA	TRBD1	CASSRQGAGELFF	TGTGCCAGCAGCCGACAGGGGGCCGGGGAGCTGTTTTTT
TRBV7-3	TRBJ2-2	many	NA	CASSLTGGTNTGELFF	TGTGCCAGCAGCTTAACAGGGGGGACGAACACCGGGGAGCTGTTTTTT
TRBV5-4	TRBJ2-3	NA	TRBD2	CASSQAVRIGGVTQYF	TGTGCCAGCAGCCAGGCTGTCCGTATCGGGGGGGTTACGCAGTATTTT
TRBV25-1	TRBJ2-7	NA	NA	CASTVGGQNGEQYF	TGTGCCAGCACAGTTGGGGGACAAAACGGCGAGCAGTACTTC
TRBV5-1	TRBJ1-5	NA	NA	CASSFGIEEGNQPQHF	TGCGCCAGCAGCTTTGGCATCGAGGAGGGCAATCAGCCCCAGCATTTT
TRBV27	TRBJ1-3	many	NA	CASSFRSGNTIYF	TGTGCCAGCAGTTTTCGGTCTGGAAACACCATATATTTT
TRBV5-1	TRBJ2-2	NA	NA	CASRGQLSTGELFF	TGCGCCAGCAGAGGGCAGTTGTCCACCGGGGAGCTGTTTTTT
TRBV6-5	TRBJ2-3	NA	NA	CASSQDRRRAQYF	TGTGCCAGCAGTCAGGATCGTAGAAGGGCCCAGTATTTT